Presented here are 27 T cell receptor beta chains from one specimen sequenced in a study of vaccination effects on CD4 cells after COVID-19. Their recognized antigens are unknown. Assay used: immunoSEQ multiplex PCR; TCRdb lists only in-frame clones, some missing. The sample lists over 45,000 clones, 70% occurring once. The authors isolated CD4+ T cells after about 10 days of culture. Each participant received a vaccine that was either BNT162b2 or mRNA-1273, given as two doses. Sequences were derived from CD4+ T cells from PBMCs cultured without peptide, sampled after COVID-19 vaccination. These receptors were obtained from a human donor who received a COVID-19 vaccine.

The J gene is TRBJ1-4, the V gene TRBV27, with D tentatively TRBD1 (5 bases). Trimming pared 4 bases from V and 5 bases from J, leaving 11 bases between. Per the germline V gene, CDR1 is MNHEY and CDR2 is SMNVEV (reference sequence). The CDR3 contains 14 residues. The CDR3 sequence: CASSSGTKNEKLFF. DNA for the CDR3: TGTGCCAGCAGTTCAGGGACCAAGAATGAAAAACTGTTTTTT.

This clone was observed a few times. The CDR3 here is CASSPPGELFF. CDR3 nucleotides: TGTGCCAGCAGTCCCCCCGGGGAGCTGTTTTTT. The genes are TRBV12-3 or TRBV12-4 and TRBJ2-2; D not certain. The CDR3 has 11 amino acids. V lost 5 bases, J lost 6 bases, and 4 bases lay in between.

The chain employs TRBV5-1 and TRBJ1-5; 7 positions match TRBD1. CDR3 length: 15 residues. Trimming at V came to 4 bases and at J to 0 bases, leaving 4 bases not matched to a gene. Germline CDR1 SGHRS, CDR2 YFSETQ. The CDR3 loop reads CASSLTGISNQPQHF. CDR3 nucleotides: TGCGCCAGCAGCCTGACAGGGATTAGCAATCAGCCCCAGCATTTT.

This clone is a singleton in its sample. This rearrangement joins TRBV5-1 to TRBJ2-2, with 7 bases identical to TRBD1. V gave up 4 bases and J gave up 2 bases; unmatched junction bases: 8. CDR1 and CDR2 from the germline V gene are SGHRS and YFSETQ. The CDR3 runs 16 residues. The CDR3 nucleotides are TGCGCCAGCAGCCCCCCCGGGACAGCAAACACCGGGGAGCTGTTTTTT. Its protein is CASSPPGTANTGELFF. Filled out from reference TRBV5-1 and TRBJ2-2, the complete variable domain reads KAGVTQTPRYLIKTRGQQVTLSCSPISGHRSVSWYQQTPGQGLQFLFEYFSETQRNKGNFPGRFSGRQFSNSRSEMNVSTLELGDSALYLCASSPPGTANTGELFFGEGSRLTVL.

This clone was found once. The V and J genes are TRBV2 and TRBJ2-5, with D perhaps matching TRBD2 (6 bases). The germline CDR1 and CDR2 sequences are SNHLY and FYNNEI. The germline V and J ends were trimmed by 7 bases and 3 bases, with 6 bases remaining between them. The CDR3 covers 11 residues. The CDR3 protein is CASTGEETQYF. The CDR3 DNA sequence: TGTGCCAGCACGGGAGAAGAGACCCAGTACTTC.

The sample holds one count of this clone. The CDR3 nucleotides read TGTGCCTGGAATTCGAGGGGGCGTATGGACTATGGCTACACCTTC. Translated: CAWNSRGRMDYGYTF. The chain has TRBV30 and TRBJ1-2; TRBD1 matches 7 bases. The CDR3 spans 15 residues. Germline CDR1 is GTSNPN and CDR2 is SVGIG (reference sequence). V lost 4 bases, J lost 3 bases, and 11 bases stayed unmatched.

This clone was seen more than once but under ten times. This chain joins TRBV2 and TRBJ1-1; D remains unclear. The V gene lost 7 bases and the J gene lost 4 bases, with 10 bases spanning the gap. Germline V lookup: CDR1 SNHLY, CDR2 FYNNEI. The CDR3 totals 12 residues. CDR3 amino acids: CASKRATTEAFF. CDR3 DNA sequence: TGTGCCAGCAAGCGGGCGACCACTGAAGCTTTCTTT.

The chain uses TRBV29-1 and TRBJ1-1; D not resolved. Trimming shortened V by 6 bases and J by 0 bases, and 11 bases separated the two germline ends. The germline V gene has CDR1 SQVTM and CDR2 ANQGSEA. The CDR3 has 13 residues. The DNA of the CDR3 is TGCAGCGTGGGAGGCAGAATGAACACTGAAGCTTTCTTT. Its protein is CSVGGRMNTEAFF.

V gene TRBV6-4 combines with J gene TRBJ2-7; 11 bases map to TRBD2. Germline V gives CDR1 MRHNA, CDR2 SNTAGT. This CDR3 is built from 17 residues. V lost 3 bases, J lost 2 bases, and 9 bases stayed unmatched. The CDR3 protein is CASSEGLAGLDPYEQYF. The DNA for the CDR3 is TGTGCCAGCAGTGAAGGACTAGCGGGTTTAGACCCCTACGAGCAGTACTTC.

V is TRBV11-3 and J is TRBJ2-3; D is tentatively TRBD1 or TRBD2 (5 bases each). This CDR3 has 16 amino acids. CDR1 SGHNT and CDR2 YENEEA come from the germline V gene. V dropped 1 base and J dropped 3 bases, with 14 bases sitting between them. Here the CDR3 reads CASSLGARELTDTQYF. For the CDR3, the DNA is TGTGCCAGCAGCTTAGGTGCCAGGGAGTTAACAGATACGCAGTATTTT.

The table lists this clone with a count of one. The chain recombines TRBV5-1 with TRBJ2-6; no firm D call. Trimming took off 0 bases at V and 3 bases at J, with 10 bases between the two ends. This CDR3 spans 16 amino acids. Germline assignment: CDR1 SGHRS and CDR2 YFSETQ. The CDR3 region has the DNA TGCGCCAGCAGCTTGGCCCTCTACGTTGGGGCCAACGTCCTGACTTTC. This translates into CASSLALYVGANVLTF.

The chain employs TRBV19 and TRBJ2-3; D call uncertain. The V gene's germline CDR1 is LNHDA and CDR2 SQIVND (reference sequence). Trimming took off 6 bases at V and 4 bases at J, with 11 bases between the two ends. This CDR3 has 13 amino acids. The CDR3 DNA follows: TGTGCCAGTAGGTCAAAGGGCGCAGATACGCAGTATTTT. Translated: CASRSKGADTQYF.

This clone was counted between two and nine times. This rearrangement joins TRBV12-3 or TRBV12-4 to TRBJ1-1; no firm D call. Trimming left V 8 bases short and J 4 bases short, with 14 bases between. This CDR3 has 13 amino acids. CDR3 region: CASEFRDRTEAFF. The CDR3 DNA sequence: TGTGCCAGCGAATTTCGGGATCGCACTGAAGCTTTCTTT.

This clone was counted between two and nine times. The V call is TRBV28, the J call TRBJ1-1; TRBD1 is a possible D gene (5 bases). This CDR3 spans 13 amino acids. V was pared by 3 bases and J by 4 bases, with 9 bases between. The germline gives CDR1 MDHEN, CDR2 SYDVKM. CDR3 residues: CASSLSGGTEAFF. The CDR3 region has the DNA TGTGCCAGCAGTTTGTCCGGGGGCACTGAAGCTTTCTTT.

This clone came up a few times. This chain connects TRBV3-1 (or the pseudogene TRBV3-2) to TRBJ1-1; perhaps TRBD1 as D (6 bases). Germline V gene lookup returns CDR1 LGHDT and CDR2 YNNKEL (reference sequence). There are 14 residues in the CDR3. The germline V and J ends were trimmed by 1 base and 0 bases, with 6 bases remaining between them. Here the CDR3 reads CASSQGTVNTEAFF. CDR3 sequence (DNA): TGTGCCAGCAGCCAAGGGACAGTGAACACTGAAGCTTTCTTT.

In this sample, this clone turned up a few times. The V call is TRBV5-4, the J call TRBJ2-2; a possible D gene is TRBD2 (7 bases). Trimming removed 4 bases at V and 5 bases at J, with 18 bases between. The CDR3 is 16 residues long. Germline lookup yields CDR1 SGHNT and CDR2 YYREEE (reference sequence). The chain's CDR3 is CASSAPPGEGTGELFF. In DNA form, the CDR3 reads TGTGCCAGCAGCGCACCCCCAGGGGAGGGTACCGGGGAGCTGTTTTTT.

V gene TRBV27 combines with J gene TRBJ1-2, with D perhaps TRBD1 (5 bases). The germline V and J ends were trimmed by 6 bases and 3 bases, with 11 bases remaining between them. The germline V gene encodes CDR1 MNHEY and CDR2 SMNVEV (reference sequence). The CDR3 runs to 13 residues. This chain's CDR3 is CASRSGTDYGYTF. CDR3 coding DNA: TGTGCCAGCAGATCTGGGACGGACTATGGCTACACCTTC.

J is TRBJ1-6 and V is TRBV3-1 (or the pseudogene TRBV3-2); 12 bases are a match to TRBD1. The CDR3 extends over 16 amino acids. Germline V gene data show CDR1 as LGHDT and CDR2 as YNNKEL (reference sequence). V gave up 4 bases and J gave up 7 bases; unmatched junction bases: 5. In nucleotides, the CDR3 is TGTGCCAGCAGCCCCTGGGACAGGGGGCTGAATTCACCCCTCCACTTT. Translation gives CASSPWDRGLNSPLHF.

The chain employs TRBV29-1 and TRBJ1-1; TRBD1 agrees at 11 bases. Germline V gives CDR1 SQVTM, CDR2 ANQGSEA. CDR3 size: 12 residues. V shed 7 bases, J shed 7 bases, and the junction held 5 bases outside the gene matches. CDR3 DNA sequence: TGCAGCGGTAGGACAGGGGGCGATGAAGCTTTCTTT. Amino acids: CSGRTGGDEAFF.

This clone appeared a single time. The chain links TRBV18 to TRBJ2-7, with 11 nucleotides matching TRBD2. Germline V gene lookup returns CDR1 KGHSH and CDR2 LQKENI. Germline trimming cut 1 base from V and 6 bases from J; bases unmatched to any gene: 5. The CDR3 length is 15 residues. CDR3: CASSPLAGGQGEQYF. The DNA for the CDR3 is TGTGCCAGCTCACCACTAGCGGGAGGGCAAGGCGAGCAGTACTTC.

The chain uses TRBV18 and TRBJ2-2, with 9 bases fitting TRBD2. Germline values: CDR1 KGHSH, CDR2 LQKENI. This CDR3 spans 15 amino acids. Losses at the gene ends were 10 bases for V and 7 bases for J; bases not matched to a gene: 13. The CDR3 DNA reads TGTGCCACCCAGGAGACTAGCGGTAATGTCGGGGAGCTGTTTTTT. Translating it yields CATQETSGNVGELFF.

This clone was seen more than once but under ten times. Here the CDR3 reads CASSQATIPVSKRSNQPQHF. CDR3 nucleotide sequence: TGCGCCAGCAGCCAAGCCACAATTCCCGTTAGTAAGCGTAGCAATCAGCCCCAGCATTTT. The J gene is TRBJ1-5, the V gene TRBV4-1; unclear D gene. V lost 1 base, J lost 0 bases, and 22 bases lay in between. The CDR3 covers 20 residues. The V gene's germline CDR1 is MGHRA and CDR2 YSYEKL.

This chain uses TRBV5-1 with TRBJ2-1; 12 nucleotides match TRBD2. The trim removed 6 bases at V and 9 bases at J, leaving 13 bases unmatched. Germline V lookup: CDR1 SGHRS, CDR2 YFSETQ. The CDR3 is 16 amino acids. CDR3 residues: CASTGGGTSGPREQFF. The CDR3 nucleotides are TGCGCCAGCACAGGGGGAGGGACTAGCGGGCCCCGTGAGCAGTTCTTC.

CDR3 sequence reads: CAPSSVSTDTQYF. Here the CDR3 DNA reads TGTGCCCCCTCTAGCGTTTCGACAGATACGCAGTATTTT. The rearrangement links TRBV7-9 to TRBJ2-3, with TRBD2 as a possible D gene (6 bases). V lost 11 bases, J lost 3 bases, and 15 bases lay in between. Germline-derived CDR1 and CDR2 are SEHNR and FQNEAQ (reference sequence). The CDR3 runs to 13 residues.

V is TRBV5-4 and J is TRBJ2-1; no definite D call. CDR1 and CDR2 from the germline V gene are SGHNT and YYREEE (reference sequence). V was pared by 0 bases and J by 0 bases, with 10 bases between. The CDR3 covers 16 residues. CDR3 DNA sequence: TGTGCCAGCAGCTTGGATGCGGTGAGCTCCTACAATGAGCAGTTCTTC. Residues: CASSLDAVSSYNEQFF.

V usage is TRBV7-7 and J usage is TRBJ2-1; 14 bases align to TRBD2. CDR3 size: 17 residues. Germline assignment: CDR1 SSHAT and CDR2 FNYEAQ (reference sequence). V was clipped by 4 bases and J by 6 bases; unmatched bases: 8. Here the CDR3 DNA reads TGTGCCAGCAGCTCGGGAAGACTAGCGGGAGGGCCCAATGAGCAGTTCTTC. It is translated as CASSSGRLAGGPNEQFF.

J is TRBJ1-4 and V is TRBV7-9, with 9 bases that match TRBD1. The CDR3 has 15 amino acids. The V gene end was trimmed by 1 base and the J gene end by 6 bases; junction bases not matched to a gene: 3. Germline loops: CDR1 SEHNR, CDR2 FQNEAQ (reference sequence). DNA of the CDR3: TGTGCCAGCAGCTTAGATGGGACAGGGCATGAAAAACTGTTTTTT. Protein sequence: CASSLDGTGHEKLFF.